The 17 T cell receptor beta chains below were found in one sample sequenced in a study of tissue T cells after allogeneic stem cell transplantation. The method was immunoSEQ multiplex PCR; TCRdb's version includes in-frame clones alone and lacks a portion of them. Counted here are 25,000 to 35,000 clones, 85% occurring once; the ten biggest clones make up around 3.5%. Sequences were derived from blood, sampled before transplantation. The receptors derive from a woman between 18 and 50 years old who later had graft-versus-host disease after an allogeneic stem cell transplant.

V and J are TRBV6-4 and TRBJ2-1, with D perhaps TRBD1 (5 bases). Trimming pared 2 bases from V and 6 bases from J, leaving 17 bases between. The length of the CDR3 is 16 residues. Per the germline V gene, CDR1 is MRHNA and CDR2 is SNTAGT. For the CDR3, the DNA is TGTGCCAGCAGTGACAAGGGGCTAACATCAGGCAATGAGCAGTTCTTC. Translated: CASSDKGLTSGNEQFF.

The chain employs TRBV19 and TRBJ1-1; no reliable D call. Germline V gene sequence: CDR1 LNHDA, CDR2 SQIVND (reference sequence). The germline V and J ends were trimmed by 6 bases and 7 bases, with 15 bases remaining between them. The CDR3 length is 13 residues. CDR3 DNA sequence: TGTGCCAGTAGCATAAAGTGGGGAGTTGAAGCTTTCTTT. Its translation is CASSIKWGVEAFF.

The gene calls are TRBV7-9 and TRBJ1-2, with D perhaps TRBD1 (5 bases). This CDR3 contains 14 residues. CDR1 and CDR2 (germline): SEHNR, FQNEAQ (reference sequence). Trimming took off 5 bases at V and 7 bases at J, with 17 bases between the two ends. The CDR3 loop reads CASSKRQLAGGYTF. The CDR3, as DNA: TGTGCCAGCAGCAAGAGACAGTTAGCGGGTGGCTACACCTTC.

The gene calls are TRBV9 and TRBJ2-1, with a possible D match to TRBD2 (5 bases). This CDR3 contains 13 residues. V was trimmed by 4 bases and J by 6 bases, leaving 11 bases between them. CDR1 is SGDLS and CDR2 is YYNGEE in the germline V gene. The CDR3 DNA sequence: TGTGCCAGCAGCCGCGAGACTATCAATGAGCAGTTCTTC. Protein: CASSRETINEQFF. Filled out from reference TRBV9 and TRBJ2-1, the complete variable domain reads DSGVTQTPKHLITATGQRVTLRCSPRSGDLSVYWYQQSLDQGLQFLIQYYNGEERAKGNILERFSAQQFPDLHSELNLSSLELGDSALYFCASSRETINEQFFGPGTRLTVL.

This chain's CDR3 is CASRTHGSNQPQHF. The CDR3 region has the DNA TGTGCCAGCAGGACACATGGCAGCAATCAGCCCCAGCATTTT. The chain employs TRBV28 and TRBJ1-5; unclear D gene. This CDR3 comprises 14 residues. CDR1 MDHEN and CDR2 SYDVKM come from the germline V gene. V shed 6 bases and J shed 1 base, with 10 bases lying between them.

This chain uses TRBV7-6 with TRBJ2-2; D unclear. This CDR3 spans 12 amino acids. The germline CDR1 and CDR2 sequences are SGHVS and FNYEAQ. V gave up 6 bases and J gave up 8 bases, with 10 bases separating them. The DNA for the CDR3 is TGTGCCAGCAGAGGGATCCGTGGGGAGCTGTTTTTT. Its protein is CASRGIRGELFF.

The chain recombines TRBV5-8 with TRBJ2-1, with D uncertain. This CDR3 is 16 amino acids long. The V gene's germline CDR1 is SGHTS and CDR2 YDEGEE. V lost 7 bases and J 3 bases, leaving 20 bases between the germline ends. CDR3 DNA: TGTGCCAGCGAAAGTTCGTACTACGGCGACTACAATGAGCAGTTCTTC. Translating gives CASESSYYGDYNEQFF.

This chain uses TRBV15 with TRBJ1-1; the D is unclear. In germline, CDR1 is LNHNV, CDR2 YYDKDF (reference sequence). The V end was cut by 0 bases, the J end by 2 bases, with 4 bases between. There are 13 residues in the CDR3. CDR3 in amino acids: CATSREANTEAFF. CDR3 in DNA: TGTGCCACCAGCAGAGAGGCTAACACTGAAGCTTTCTTT.

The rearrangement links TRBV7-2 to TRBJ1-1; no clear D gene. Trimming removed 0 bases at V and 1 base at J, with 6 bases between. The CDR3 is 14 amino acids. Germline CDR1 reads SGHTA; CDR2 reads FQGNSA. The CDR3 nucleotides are TGTGCCAGCAGCTTAGCGATGAAGAACACTGAAGCTTTCTTT. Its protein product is CASSLAMKNTEAFF.

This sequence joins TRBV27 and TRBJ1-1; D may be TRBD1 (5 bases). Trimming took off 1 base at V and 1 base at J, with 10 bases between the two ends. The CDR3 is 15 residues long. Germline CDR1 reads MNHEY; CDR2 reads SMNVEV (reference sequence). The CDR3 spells CASSLFAGRNTEAFF. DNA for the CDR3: TGTGCCAGCAGTTTATTTGCAGGGCGGAACACTGAAGCTTTCTTT.

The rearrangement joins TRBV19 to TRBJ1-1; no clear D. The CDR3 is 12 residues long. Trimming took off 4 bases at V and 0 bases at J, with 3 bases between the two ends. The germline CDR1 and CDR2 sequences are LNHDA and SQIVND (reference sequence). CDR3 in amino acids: CASSNLNTEAFF. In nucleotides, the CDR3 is TGTGCCAGTAGTAATCTGAACACTGAAGCTTTCTTT.

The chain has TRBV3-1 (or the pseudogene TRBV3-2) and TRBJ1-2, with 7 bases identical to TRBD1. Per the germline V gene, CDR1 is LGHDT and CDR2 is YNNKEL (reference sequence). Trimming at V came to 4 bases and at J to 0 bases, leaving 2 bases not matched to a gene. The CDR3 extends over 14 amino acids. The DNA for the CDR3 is TGTGCCAGCAGCCGAGGGACAGCTAACTATGGCTACACCTTC. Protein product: CASSRGTANYGYTF.

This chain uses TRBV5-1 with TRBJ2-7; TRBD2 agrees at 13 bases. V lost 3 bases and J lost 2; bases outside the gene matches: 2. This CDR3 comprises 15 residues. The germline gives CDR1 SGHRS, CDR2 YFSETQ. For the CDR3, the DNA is TGCGCCAGCAGCTCCGGGACTAGCGGGACCTACGAGCAGTACTTC. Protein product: CASSSGTSGTYEQYF.

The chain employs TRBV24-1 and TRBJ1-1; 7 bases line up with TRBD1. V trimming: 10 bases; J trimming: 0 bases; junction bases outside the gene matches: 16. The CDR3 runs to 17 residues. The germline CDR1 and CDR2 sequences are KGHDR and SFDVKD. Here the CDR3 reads CATNTRSPGTVNTEAFF. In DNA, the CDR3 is TGTGCCACTAACACCCGCAGCCCCGGGACAGTGAACACTGAAGCTTTCTTT.

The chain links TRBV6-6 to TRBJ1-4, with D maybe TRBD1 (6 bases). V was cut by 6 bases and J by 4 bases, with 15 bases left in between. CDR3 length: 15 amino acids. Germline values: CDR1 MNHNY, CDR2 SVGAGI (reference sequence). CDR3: CASSVGGRGNEKLFF. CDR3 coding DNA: TGTGCCAGCAGCGTCGGAGGCAGGGGTAATGAAAAACTGTTTTTT.

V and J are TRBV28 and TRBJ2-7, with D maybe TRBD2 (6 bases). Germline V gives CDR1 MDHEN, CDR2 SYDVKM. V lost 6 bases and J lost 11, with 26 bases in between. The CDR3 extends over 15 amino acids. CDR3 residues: CASRYGGGGSRREYF. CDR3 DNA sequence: TGTGCCAGCAGATACGGTGGGGGAGGTTCGAGAAGGGAGTACTTC. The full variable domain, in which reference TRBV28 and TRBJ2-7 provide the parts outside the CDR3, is DVKVTQSSRYLVKRTGEKVFLECVQDMDHENMFWYRQDPGLGLRLIYFSYDVKMKEKGDIPEGYSVSREKKERFSLILESASTNQTSMYLCASRYGGGGSRREYFGPGTRLTVT.

CDR3 protein: CASSQPGLETNTGELFF. The CDR3 DNA reads as TGCGCCAGCAGCCAACCGGGACTAGAGACGAACACCGGGGAGCTGTTTTTT. The chain couples TRBV4-3 to TRBJ2-2; 8 nucleotides align to TRBD2. Germline CDR1 and CDR2: LGHNA and YSLEER. This CDR3 spans 17 amino acids. The J segment lost 0 bases and the V segment lost 2 bases, leaving 5 bases of the junction unmatched.